These 10 T cell receptor beta chains were sequenced from one sample in a study of T cells expressing NK-cell markers. Reanalyzing the 5' RACE reads, TCRdb keeps one entry per CDR3 protein, without DNA. Its table lists about 450,000 distinct CDR3 sequences. Material for sequencing was blood T cells: a sorted CD56 or NKG2C T cell subset, CD4+ or CD8+ T cells, or bulk PBMC T cells (not recorded which). The receptors were sampled from a woman aged 18 to 75 in good health.

V gene TRBV20-1 combines with J gene TRBJ2-2. Germline V gene lookup returns CDR1 DFQATT and CDR2 SNEGSKA (reference sequence). The CDR3 sequence is 12 residues long. CDR3 region: CSARLDTGELFF.

This chain connects TRBV20-1 to TRBJ2-1; TCRdb's D call of TRBD1 is untestable without DNA. The CDR3 spans 14 residues. Germline V gene sequence: CDR1 DFQATT, CDR2 SNEGSKA (reference sequence). This chain's CDR3 is CSAPQNRDRAEQFF.

The chain joins TRBV27 to TRBJ2-3. The V gene's germline CDR1 is MNHEY and CDR2 SMNVEV (reference sequence). This CDR3 region has 13 residues. The CDR3 here is CASSSLSKDTQYF.

The gene calls are TRBV27 and TRBJ2-2; TCRdb reports TRBD1, a call that lacks DNA to check it against. The germline V gene has CDR1 MNHEY and CDR2 SMNVEV (reference sequence). The CDR3 spans 15 residues. This chain's CDR3 is CASSLGPMNTGELFF.

The chain is built from TRBV6-1 and TRBJ2-5; TCRdb gives TRBD1 as the D gene, but with no DNA this cannot be confirmed. This CDR3 has 14 residues. Germline V lookup: CDR1 MNHNS, CDR2 SASEGT. CDR3 sequence: CASRETDRGETQYF.

V gene TRBV20-1 combines with J gene TRBJ2-3. This CDR3 has 13 amino acids. CDR1 and CDR2 (germline): DFQATT, SNEGSKA (reference sequence). The CDR3 sequence: CSARFKSTDTQYF.

This chain uses TRBV6-6 with TRBJ1-1. Germline V CDR1 and CDR2: MNHNY, SVGAGI (reference sequence). This CDR3 has 12 residues. The CDR3 is CASKPMNTEAFF.

This chain connects TRBV14 to TRBJ2-1; the D call of TRBD2 rests on TCRdb alone, since no DNA is present to check it. The CDR3 has 17 amino acids. Germline V gene lookup returns CDR1 SGHDN and CDR2 FVKESK. The CDR3 sequence is CASSHPSSGRDWHEQFF.

This chain's CDR3 is CASSFEGKVEDEQFF. J is TRBJ2-1 and V is TRBV7-8; TCRdb proposes TRBD2, but this gene call is untestable without DNA. The CDR3 has 15 residues. Germline V gene sequence: CDR1 SGHVS, CDR2 FQNEAQ.

The V and J genes are TRBV5-1 and TRBJ1-2. CDR3 length: 13 residues. Germline-derived CDR1 and CDR2 are SGHRS and YFSETQ. This CDR3 is CASSLDPRYGYTF.